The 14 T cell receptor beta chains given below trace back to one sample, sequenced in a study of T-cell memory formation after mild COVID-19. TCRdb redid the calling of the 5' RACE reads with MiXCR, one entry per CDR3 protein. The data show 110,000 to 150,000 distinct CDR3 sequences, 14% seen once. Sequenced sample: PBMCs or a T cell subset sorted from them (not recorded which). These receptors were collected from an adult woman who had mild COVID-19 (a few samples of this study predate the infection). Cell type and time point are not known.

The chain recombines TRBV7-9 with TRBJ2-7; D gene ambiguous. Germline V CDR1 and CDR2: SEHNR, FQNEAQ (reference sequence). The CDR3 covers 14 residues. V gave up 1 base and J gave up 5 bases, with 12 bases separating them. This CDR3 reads CASSLGVRADEQYF. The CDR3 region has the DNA TGTGCCAGCAGCTTAGGGGTCCGGGCTGACGAGCAGTACTTC. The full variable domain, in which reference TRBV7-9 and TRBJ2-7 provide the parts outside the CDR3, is DTGVSQNPRHKITKRGQNVTFRCDPISEHNRLYWYRQTLGQGPEFLTYFQNEAQLEKSRLLSDRFSAERPKGSFSTLEIQRTEQGDSAMYLCASSLGVRADEQYFGPGTRLTVT.

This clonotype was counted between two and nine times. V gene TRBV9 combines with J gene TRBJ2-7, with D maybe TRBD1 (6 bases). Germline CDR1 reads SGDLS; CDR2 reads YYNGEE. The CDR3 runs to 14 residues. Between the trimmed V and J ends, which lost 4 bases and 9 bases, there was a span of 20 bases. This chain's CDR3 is CASSPGHQSQGQYF. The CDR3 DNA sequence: TGTGCCAGCAGCCCGGGACATCAATCTCAGGGGCAGTACTTC.

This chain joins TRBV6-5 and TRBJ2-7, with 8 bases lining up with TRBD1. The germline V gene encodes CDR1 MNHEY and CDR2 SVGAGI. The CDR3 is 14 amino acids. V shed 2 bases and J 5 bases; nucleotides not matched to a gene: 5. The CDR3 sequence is CASSYGQGSHEQYF. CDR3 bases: TGTGCCAGCAGTTACGGACAGGGTAGCCACGAGCAGTACTTC.

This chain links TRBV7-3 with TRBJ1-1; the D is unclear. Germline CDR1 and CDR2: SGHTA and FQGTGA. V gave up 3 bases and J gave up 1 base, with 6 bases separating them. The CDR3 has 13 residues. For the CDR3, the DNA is TGTGCCAGCAGCTTTCCGGGGAACACTGAAGCTTTCTTT. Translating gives CASSFPGNTEAFF.

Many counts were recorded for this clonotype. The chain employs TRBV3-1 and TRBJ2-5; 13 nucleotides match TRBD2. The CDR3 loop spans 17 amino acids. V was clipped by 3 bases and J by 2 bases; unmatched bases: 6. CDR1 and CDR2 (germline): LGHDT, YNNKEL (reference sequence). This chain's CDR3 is CASSHATSGGRQETQYF. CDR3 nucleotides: TGTGCCAGCAGCCACGCGACTAGCGGGGGGCGACAAGAGACCCAGTACTTC.

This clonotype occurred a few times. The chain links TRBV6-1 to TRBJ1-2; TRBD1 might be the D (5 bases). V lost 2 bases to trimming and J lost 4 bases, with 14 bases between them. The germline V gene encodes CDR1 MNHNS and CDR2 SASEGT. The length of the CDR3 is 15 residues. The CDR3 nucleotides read TGTGCCAGCAGTGAATTTACGGGGACGGGCTATGGCTACACCTTC. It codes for CASSEFTGTGYGYTF.

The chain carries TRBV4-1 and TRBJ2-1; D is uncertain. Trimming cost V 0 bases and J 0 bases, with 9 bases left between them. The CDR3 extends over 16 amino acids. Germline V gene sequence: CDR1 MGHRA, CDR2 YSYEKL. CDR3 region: CASSQDYLSSYNEQFF. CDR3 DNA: TGCGCCAGCAGCCAAGACTACCTGAGCTCCTACAATGAGCAGTTCTTC.

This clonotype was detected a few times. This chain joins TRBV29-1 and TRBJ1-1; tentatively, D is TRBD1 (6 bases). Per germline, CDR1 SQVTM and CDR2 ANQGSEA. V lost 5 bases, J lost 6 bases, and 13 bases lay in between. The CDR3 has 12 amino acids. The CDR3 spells CSVLTGTPEAFF. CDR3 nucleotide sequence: TGCAGCGTTCTTACAGGGACGCCTGAAGCTTTCTTT. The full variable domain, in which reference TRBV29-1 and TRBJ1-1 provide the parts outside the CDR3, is SAVISQKPSRDICQRGTSLTIQCQVDSQVTMMFWYRQQPGQSLTLIATANQGSEATYESGFVIDKFPISRPNLTFSTLTVSNMSPEDSSIYLCSVLTGTPEAFFGQGTRLTVV.

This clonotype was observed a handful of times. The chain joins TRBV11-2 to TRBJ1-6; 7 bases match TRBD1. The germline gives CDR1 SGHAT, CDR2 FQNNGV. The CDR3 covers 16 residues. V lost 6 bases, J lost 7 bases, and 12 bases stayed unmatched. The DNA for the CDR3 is TGTGCCAGCAGTCAAAGTCCGGGACAGCTGAATTCACCCCTCCACTTT. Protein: CASSQSPGQLNSPLHF.

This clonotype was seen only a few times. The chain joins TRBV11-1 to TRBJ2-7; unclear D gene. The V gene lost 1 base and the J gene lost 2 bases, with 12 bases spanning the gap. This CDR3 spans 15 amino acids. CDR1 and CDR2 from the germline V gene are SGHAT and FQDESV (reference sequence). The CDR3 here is CASSLGWGAPYEQYF. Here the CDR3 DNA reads TGTGCCAGCAGCTTAGGATGGGGTGCTCCCTACGAGCAGTACTTC. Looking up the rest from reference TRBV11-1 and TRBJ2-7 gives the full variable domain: EAEVAQSPRYKITEKSQAVAFWCDPISGHATLYWYRQILGQGPELLVQFQDESVVDDSQLPKDRFSAERLKGVDSTLKIQPAELGDSAMYLCASSLGWGAPYEQYFGPGTRLTVT.

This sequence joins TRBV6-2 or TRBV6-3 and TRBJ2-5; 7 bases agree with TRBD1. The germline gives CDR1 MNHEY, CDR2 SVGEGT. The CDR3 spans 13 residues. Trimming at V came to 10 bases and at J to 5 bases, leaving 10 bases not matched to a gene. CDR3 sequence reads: CATNEQGEETQYF. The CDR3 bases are TGTGCCACCAACGAGCAGGGGGAGGAGACCCAGTACTTC.

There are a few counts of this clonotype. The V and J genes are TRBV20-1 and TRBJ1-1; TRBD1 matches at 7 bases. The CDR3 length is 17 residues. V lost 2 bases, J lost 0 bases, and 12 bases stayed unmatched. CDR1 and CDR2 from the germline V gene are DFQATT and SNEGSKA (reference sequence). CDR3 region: CSARFSQGVWMNTEAFF. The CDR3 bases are TGCAGTGCTAGATTCAGTCAGGGGGTATGGATGAACACTGAAGCTTTCTTT.

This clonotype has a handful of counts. The CDR3 DNA is TGTGCCAGCAGCTTGGGAGCAGGGGGTAGCAATCAGCCCCAGCATTTT. Translating it yields CASSLGAGGSNQPQHF. The chain is built from TRBV7-9 and TRBJ1-5, with TRBD1 matching over 7 bases. This CDR3 region has 16 residues. Germline CDR1 and CDR2: SEHNR and FQNEAQ (reference sequence). After removal of 3 bases from V and 0 bases from J, the junction contained 5 bases not matched to a gene.

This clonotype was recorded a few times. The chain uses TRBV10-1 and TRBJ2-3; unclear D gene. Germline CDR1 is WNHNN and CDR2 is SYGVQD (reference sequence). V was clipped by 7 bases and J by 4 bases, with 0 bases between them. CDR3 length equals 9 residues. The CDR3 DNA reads TGCGCCAGCACAGATACGCAGTATTTT. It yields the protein CASTDTQYF.